The 27 T cell receptor beta chains reported below all come from one sample, sequenced in a study of T cell changes during pregnancy in multiple sclerosis. Sequenced by immunoSEQ multiplex PCR; TCRdb stores in-frame clones only, minus some. The sample holds 75,000 to 95,000 clones; 93% are singletons and the top ten take about 2.5%. Sequenced material: peripheral blood, taken in the second trimester of pregnancy. The receptors were sampled from a female donor with multiple sclerosis, enrolled in a pregnancy study.

The V call is TRBV6-5, the J call TRBJ2-7; D is unresolved. Trimming removed 2 bases at V and 5 bases at J, with 10 bases between. The CDR3 spans 13 residues. In germline, CDR1 is MNHEY, CDR2 SVGAGI. Written as DNA, the CDR3 is TGTGCCAGCAGTTACACCCTTCGGGACGAGCAGTACTTC. It is translated as CASSYTLRDEQYF.

This clone was seen just once. The chain couples TRBV5-6 to TRBJ2-7, with D perhaps TRBD2 (6 bases). The germline gives CDR1 SGHDT, CDR2 YYEEEE. V was pared by 2 bases and J by 6 bases, with 24 bases between. The CDR3 totals 17 residues. The CDR3: CASSFRGRGRGIGEQYF. The CDR3 DNA reads as TGTGCCAGCAGCTTTAGGGGCCGTGGGCGGGGCATAGGCGAGCAGTACTTC.

This rearrangement joins TRBV4-2 to TRBJ1-1; a weak D match, TRBD1 (5 bases). V shed 5 bases and J shed 5 bases, with 6 bases lying between them. Germline V lookup: CDR1 LGHNA, CDR2 YNFKEQ. The CDR3 has 11 amino acids. The CDR3 region is CASSRGTEAFF. CDR3 sequence (DNA): TGTGCCAGCAGCAGGGGAACTGAAGCTTTCTTT.

This chain uses TRBV30 with TRBJ1-2; tentative D call: TRBD1 (5 bases). This CDR3 has 12 amino acids. Germline V gene sequence: CDR1 GTSNPN, CDR2 SVGIG (reference sequence). V lost 3 bases to trimming and J lost 7 bases, with 12 bases between them. The CDR3: CAWRAGSSGYTF. As DNA, the CDR3 is TGTGCCTGGAGGGCAGGGTCTAGTGGCTACACCTTC.

The genes are TRBV6-1 and TRBJ1-3, with 7 positions matching TRBD1. The length of the CDR3 is 15 residues. J lost 0 bases, V lost 6 bases, and 5 bases had no gene match. In germline, CDR1 is MNHNS, CDR2 SASEGT. CDR3 amino acids: CASSLGQISGNTIYF. In nucleotides, the CDR3 is TGTGCCAGCAGCTTGGGACAGATCTCTGGAAACACCATATATTTT.

The chain links TRBV7-2 to TRBJ2-1, with 9 bases fitting TRBD2. V shed 6 bases, J shed 4 bases, and the junction held 1 base outside the gene matches. Germline lookup yields CDR1 SGHTA and CDR2 FQGNSA. The CDR3 runs to 13 residues. This CDR3 reads CASRAGGYNEQFF. The CDR3 region has the DNA TGTGCCAGCAGAGCGGGGGGATACAATGAGCAGTTCTTC.

This clone has only one observation. This chain links TRBV19 with TRBJ1-5, with 11 bases matching TRBD1. Germline lookup yields CDR1 LNHDA and CDR2 SQIVND (reference sequence). The CDR3 consists of 15 residues. Trimming at V came to 5 bases and at J to 6 bases, leaving 6 bases not matched to a gene. As DNA, the CDR3 is TGTGCCAGTAGTCCGATAGGGACAGGGGGTCAGCCCCAGCATTTT. This translates into CASSPIGTGGQPQHF.

The chain combines TRBV27 with TRBJ1-4; D remains ambiguous. CDR3 length equals 14 residues. Germline CDR1 MNHEY, CDR2 SMNVEV (reference sequence). The germline V and J ends were trimmed by 2 bases and 10 bases, with 14 bases remaining between them. For the CDR3, the DNA is TGTGCCAGCAGTTTAGGGCAGGTAACCGGAAAACTGTTTTTT. Protein product: CASSLGQVTGKLFF.

This chain connects TRBV19 to TRBJ2-1; TRBD2 matches 8 bases. V lost 4 bases to trimming and J lost 4 bases; unmatched junction nucleotides: 3. The CDR3 totals 14 residues. Germline lookup yields CDR1 LNHDA and CDR2 SQIVND (reference sequence). The DNA for the CDR3 is TGTGCCAGTAGTACCCGGGGGGGGTACAATGAGCAGTTCTTC. Protein product: CASSTRGGYNEQFF.

V and J are TRBV7-6 and TRBJ1-2; D is uncertain. The V end lost 4 bases, the J end lost 4 bases, and 16 bases lay between the germline ends. CDR1 and CDR2 from the germline V gene are SGHVS and FNYEAQ. CDR3 length: 15 amino acids. For the CDR3, the DNA is TGTGCCAGCAGCTCCTCCCAGAACCTCGCCTATGGCTACACCTTC. Its translation is CASSSSQNLAYGYTF.

The chain recombines TRBV7-9 with TRBJ2-2; no firm D call. Per germline, CDR1 SEHNR and CDR2 FQNEAQ (reference sequence). V lost 1 base to trimming and J lost 13 bases, with 10 bases between them. The CDR3 has 12 amino acids. The CDR3 DNA sequence: TGTGCCAGCAGCTTAGATGGTTACGGGCTGTTTTTT. It codes for CASSLDGYGLFF. Drawing the rest from reference TRBV7-9 and TRBJ2-2, the complete variable domain is DTGVSQNPRHKITKRGQNVTFRCDPISEHNRLYWYRQTLGQGPEFLTYFQNEAQLEKSRLLSDRFSAERPKGSFSTLEIQRTEQGDSAMYLCASSLDGYGLFFGEGSRLTVL.

The rearrangement joins TRBV6-1 to TRBJ1-4; D remains unclear. The CDR3 totals 16 residues. V lost 2 bases and J 0 bases, leaving 10 bases between the germline ends. CDR1 and CDR2 (germline): MNHNS, SASEGT. CDR3 amino acids: CASSEQLTTTNEKLFF. CDR3 DNA: TGTGCCAGCAGTGAACAGCTGACAACAACTAATGAAAAACTGTTTTTT.

The chain carries TRBV15 and TRBJ2-1; TRBD2 matches 11 bases. The V segment lost 1 base and the J segment 8 bases; nucleotides outside the gene matches: 7. Germline CDR1 is LNHNV and CDR2 is YYDKDF (reference sequence). This CDR3 contains 16 residues. DNA of the CDR3: TGTGCCACCAGCAGAGCCTTAGCGGGGGGGTACCATGAGCAGTTCTTC. Translated: CATSRALAGGYHEQFF.

The CDR3 coding sequence is TGTGCCAGCAGCTTAGACGGGCTAGCGGGGGGGCGTGAGCAGTTCTTC. Protein sequence: CASSLDGLAGGREQFF. The chain couples TRBV7-3 to TRBJ2-1; 12 bases agree with TRBD2. This CDR3 spans 16 amino acids. CDR1 is SGHTA and CDR2 is FQGTGA in the germline V gene. Trimming at V came to 2 bases and at J to 9 bases, leaving 8 bases not matched to a gene.

V is TRBV10-3 and J is TRBJ1-4; 9 positions agree with TRBD1. The CDR3 consists of 18 residues. Trimming at V came to 4 bases and at J to 0 bases, leaving 9 bases not matched to a gene. The germline V gene encodes CDR1 ENHRY and CDR2 SYGVKD. Here the CDR3 reads CAISGRGQGNATNEKLFF. For the CDR3, the DNA is TGTGCCATCAGTGGACGGGGACAGGGTAACGCAACTAATGAAAAACTGTTTTTT.

This clone was recorded once. The V call is TRBV5-6, the J call TRBJ2-3, with 8 bases lining up with TRBD1. V was clipped by 4 bases and J by 4 bases; unmatched bases: 5. CDR1 SGHDT and CDR2 YYEEEE come from the germline V gene. CDR3 length: 14 residues. This CDR3 reads CASSPGQGADTQYF. For the CDR3, the DNA is TGTGCCAGCAGCCCAGGACAGGGAGCAGATACGCAGTATTTT.

This chain links TRBV2 with TRBJ2-2; tentative D call: TRBD1 (6 bases). The CDR3 is 14 amino acids. CDR1 and CDR2 from the germline V gene are SNHLY and FYNNEI. V dropped 7 bases and J dropped 2 bases, with 11 bases sitting between them. CDR3 DNA: TGTGCCAGCACGGGACATACCAACACCGGGGAGCTGTTTTTT. Its translation is CASTGHTNTGELFF.

As DNA, the CDR3 is TGCGCCAGCGGGGGGGAGTCCTACGAGCAGTACTTC. Protein sequence: CASGGESYEQYF. The V call is TRBV5-1, the J call TRBJ2-7; 7 nucleotides line up with TRBD2. Germline CDR1 SGHRS, CDR2 YFSETQ. J was trimmed by 1 base and V by 7 bases; bases with no gene match: 2. CDR3 length: 12 residues.

V is TRBV2 and J is TRBJ1-1; D may be TRBD1 (5 bases). V was shortened by 9 bases and J by 4 bases, with 15 bases between the two germline ends. CDR3 size: 13 residues. Looked up from germline, CDR1 is SNHLY and CDR2 is FYNNEI. The CDR3 protein is CASHSGMGTEAFF. The DNA of the CDR3 is TGTGCCAGTCATTCAGGGATGGGCACTGAAGCTTTCTTT.

V gene TRBV7-9 combines with J gene TRBJ2-7; 8 positions agree with TRBD1. CDR3 length equals 15 residues. Losses at the gene ends were 7 bases for V and 2 bases for J; bases not matched to a gene: 10. In germline, CDR1 is SEHNR, CDR2 FQNEAQ (reference sequence). In nucleotides, the CDR3 is TGTGCCAGCACCCATGGGGGACAGGCCCCCTACGAGCAGTACTTC. This encodes CASTHGGQAPYEQYF.

This clone was detected only once. The chain has TRBV2 and TRBJ1-6; D perhaps matches TRBD1 (6 bases). CDR3 size: 15 residues. CDR1 is SNHLY, CDR2 FYNNEI, per germline. Trimming pared 5 bases from V and 7 bases from J, leaving 15 bases between. CDR3 region: CASSSTGRRNSPLHF. CDR3 bases: TGTGCCAGCAGTAGTACAGGGAGACGAAATTCACCCCTCCACTTT. Full variable domain (remainder filled in from reference TRBV2 and TRBJ1-6): EPEVTQTPSHQVTQMGQEVILRCVPISNHLYFYWYRQILGQKVEFLVSFYNNEISEKSEIFDDQFSVERPDGSNFTLKIRSTKLEDSAMYFCASSSTGRRNSPLHFGNGTRLTVT.

The chain combines TRBV10-3 with TRBJ2-5; a weak D match, TRBD2 (6 bases). V lost 3 bases, J lost 2 bases, and 10 bases lay in between. CDR3 length: 14 amino acids. Germline V lookup: CDR1 ENHRY, CDR2 SYGVKD. The CDR3 DNA sequence: TGTGCCATCAGTGATTCGCGGGGACAAGAGACCCAGTACTTC. This sequence encodes CAISDSRGQETQYF.

The chain employs TRBV5-1 and TRBJ2-2; D is perhaps TRBD2 (6 bases). The CDR3 has 14 amino acids. V lost 7 bases to trimming and J lost 4 bases, with 14 bases between them. Germline lookup yields CDR1 SGHRS and CDR2 YFSETQ. DNA of the CDR3: TGCGCCAGCGGCCAAGCGGGCCTCACCGGGGAGCTGTTTTTT. This translates into CASGQAGLTGELFF.

The chain combines TRBV25-1 with TRBJ2-1; D might be TRBD1 (6 bases). The CDR3 is made up of 14 amino acids. The germline gives CDR1 MGHDK, CDR2 SYGVNS. Between the trimmed V and J ends, which lost 3 bases and 3 bases, there was a span of 9 bases. The CDR3 bases are TGTGCCAGCAGTGACAGGGGCGGCTACAATGAGCAGTTCTTC. Translation gives CASSDRGGYNEQFF.

This chain links TRBV5-1 with TRBJ2-3; D not resolved. Germline V gives CDR1 SGHRS, CDR2 YFSETQ. The CDR3 loop spans 13 amino acids. V was pared by 5 bases and J by 4 bases, with 11 bases between. The DNA for the CDR3 is TGCGCCAGCAGTAGAGGAACCGCAGATACGCAGTATTTT. Its protein is CASSRGTADTQYF.

This sequence joins TRBV7-9 and TRBJ1-2; 8 nucleotides align to TRBD1. V was pared by 5 bases and J by 1 base, with 12 bases of the junction left unmatched. The CDR3 covers 17 residues. Per germline, CDR1 SEHNR and CDR2 FQNEAQ (reference sequence). The CDR3 sequence is CASSTQGTGRLNYGYTF. The CDR3 coding sequence is TGTGCCAGCAGCACCCAAGGGACAGGACGGCTTAACTATGGCTACACCTTC.

The rearrangement joins TRBV6-5 to TRBJ1-2; 9 bases agree with TRBD1. CDR3 length: 12 amino acids. Trimming took 6 bases from V and 8 from J; bases not matched to a gene: 4. The germline gives CDR1 MNHEY, CDR2 SVGAGI. Here the CDR3 reads CASRPGTGGYTF. CDR3 sequence (DNA): TGTGCCAGCAGACCCGGGACAGGGGGCTACACCTTC.